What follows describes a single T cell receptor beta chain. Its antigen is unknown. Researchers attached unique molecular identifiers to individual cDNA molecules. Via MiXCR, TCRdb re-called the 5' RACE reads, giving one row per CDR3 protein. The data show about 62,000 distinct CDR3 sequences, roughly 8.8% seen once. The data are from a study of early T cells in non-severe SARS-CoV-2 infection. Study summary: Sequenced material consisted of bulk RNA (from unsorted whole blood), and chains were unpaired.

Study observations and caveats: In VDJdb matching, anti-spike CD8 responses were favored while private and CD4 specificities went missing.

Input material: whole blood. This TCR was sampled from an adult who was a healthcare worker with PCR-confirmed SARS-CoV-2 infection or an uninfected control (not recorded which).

The CDR3 DNA reads TGTGCCAGCACCCTACAGGCAGGGGGCGAGCAGTACGTC. This translates into CASTLQAGGEQYV. The chain combines TRBV6-6 with TRBJ2-7, with TRBD1 matching 7 bases. CDR1 and CDR2 (germline): MNHNY, SVGAGI (reference sequence). The CDR3 has 13 amino acids. After removal of 7 bases from V and 6 bases from J, the junction contained 9 bases not matched to a gene.